This T cell receptor (beta chain) was found in a study of blood T cell repertoires in COVID-19. Study at large: The samples span acute and convalescent COVID-19 from the United States, Italy and Spain. Sample material is recorded as cDNA or gDNA derived from T cells, B-cell-depleted T cells, or PBMCs.

Per the original methods: Scientists estimated how many nucleated cells there were by amplifying reference gene primers. Libraries were prepared by immunoSEQ multiplex PCR; TCRdb keeps only in-frame clonotypes and omits some of them. V and J calls and clone size follow that table, whereas D and trimming were derived from the DNA. Of under 70,000 clones listed, 90% are singletons. CDR3 length: 15 amino acids. Germline CDR1 SGHRS, CDR2 YFSETQ. V lost 5 bases to trimming and J lost 5 bases; unmatched junction nucleotides: 10. This TCR derives from an elderly man with acute or convalescent COVID-19. The sample comprised peripheral blood. This chain connects TRBV5-1 to TRBJ1-1; 9 positions match TRBD1. Here the CDR3 reads CASRRTGGQGTEAFF. The CDR3 nucleotides are TGCGCCAGCAGAAGAACAGGGGGCCAAGGGACTGAAGCTTTCTTT.